The table lists the clone carrying this T cell receptor beta chain with a few counts. During colonoscopy, one to two rectal pinch biopsies were collected. This sample was taken from a study of pediatric ulcerative colitis. Per germline, CDR1 SGHVS and CDR2 FNYEAQ. This CDR3 is built from 14 residues. Trimming took off 4 bases at V and 6 bases at J, with 12 bases between the two ends. Clones were sequenced by immunoSEQ multiplex PCR, and TCRdb holds only the in-frame ones, with some missing. The data hold 35,000 or so clones, with about three quarters observed a single time. Material: gut tissue. This sequence originates from a boy aged 5-17 years with moderate ulcerative colitis. The chain uses TRBV7-6 and TRBJ2-2; a weak D match, TRBD1 (6 bases). The CDR3 bases are TGTGCCAGCAGCTCCGAATCAGGGGCCGGGGAGCTGTTTTTT. It codes for CASSSESGAGELFF.